The 22 T cell receptor beta chains below all came from one sample that was sequenced in a study of T cell responses to AZD1222 COVID-19 vaccine. Measured with immunoSEQ multiplex PCR; TCRdb has only the in-frame clones, and not every one. This table has 180,000 or so clones, 92% appearing once. The material was peripheral blood, obtained 28 days after the second AZD1222 dose. The origin of the receptors is an adult who received the AZD1222 COVID-19 vaccine.

The chain couples TRBV6-1 to TRBJ2-7, with TRBD2 identical over 7 bases. J gave up 4 bases and V 2 bases, and 8 bases lay outside the gene matches. This CDR3 comprises 15 residues. The germline V gene encodes CDR1 MNHNS and CDR2 SASEGT. This CDR3 is CASSETAGDYYEQYF. The DNA for the CDR3 is TGTGCCAGCAGTGAAACCGCGGGAGATTATTACGAGCAGTACTTC.

The V call is TRBV6-5, the J call TRBJ1-2, with 7 nucleotides matching TRBD1. The V gene's germline CDR1 is MNHEY and CDR2 SVGAGI. The J segment lost 4 bases and the V segment lost 0 bases, leaving 8 bases of the junction unmatched. The length of the CDR3 is 16 residues. The CDR3 DNA reads as TGTGCCAGCAGTTACTCTTCGACAGGGTTTGGCTATGGCTACACCTTC. It specifies CASSYSSTGFGYGYTF.

The chain couples TRBV28 to TRBJ1-5, with 10 positions matching TRBD1. Trimming removed 7 bases from V and 7 bases from J; junction bases left unmatched: 10. This CDR3 is built from 15 residues. Germline V lookup: CDR1 MDHEN, CDR2 SYDVKM. The CDR3: CASTLGTGVQQPQHF. The DNA of the CDR3 is TGTGCCAGCACCTTAGGGACAGGGGTACAGCAGCCCCAGCATTTT.

The V and J genes are TRBV7-9 and TRBJ1-3; 7 bases map to TRBD1. CDR1 and CDR2 (germline): SEHNR, FQNEAQ (reference sequence). Trimming cost V 5 bases and J 4 bases; bases outside gene matches: 14. CDR3 length: 17 amino acids. The CDR3 DNA reads as TGTGCCAGCAGCAATATCGACTGGGACAGTGTAGGAAACACCATATATTTT. It codes for CASSNIDWDSVGNTIYF.

This chain uses TRBV18 with TRBJ1-1; unclear D gene. Looked up from germline, CDR1 is KGHSH and CDR2 is LQKENI. V gave up 2 bases and J gave up 0 bases, with 13 bases separating them. The CDR3 loop spans 16 amino acids. The CDR3 bases are TGTGCCAGCTCACCATTGCCGGGCCCCATGAACACTGAAGCTTTCTTT. The encoded protein is CASSPLPGPMNTEAFF. The whole variable domain, remainder taken from reference TRBV18 and TRBJ1-1, is NAGVMQNPRHLVRRRGQEARLRCSPMKGHSHVYWYRQLPEEGLKFMVYLQKENIIDESGMPKERFSAEFPKEGPSILRIQQVVRGDSAAYFCASSPLPGPMNTEAFFGQGTRLTVV.

The rearrangement links TRBV4-1 to TRBJ2-1; 9 nucleotides line up with TRBD2. J was trimmed by 6 bases and V by 5 bases; bases with no gene match: 8. CDR1 and CDR2 (germline): MGHRA, YSYEKL. CDR3 length equals 15 residues. CDR3 sequence reads: CASSKDLAGTNEQFF. The CDR3 DNA reads as TGCGCCAGCAGCAAGGACCTAGCGGGGACCAATGAGCAGTTCTTC.

The chain employs TRBV19 and TRBJ1-6; D is possibly TRBD1 (5 bases). This CDR3 is 15 amino acids long. The V gene lost 5 bases and the J gene lost 7 bases, with 15 bases spanning the gap. Germline V gene lookup returns CDR1 LNHDA and CDR2 SQIVND (reference sequence). CDR3 sequence: CASSSGDGGNSPLHF. CDR3 nucleotides: TGTGCCAGTAGTTCGGGGGACGGAGGAAATTCACCCCTCCACTTT. The full variable domain, with the rest looked up from reference TRBV19 and TRBJ1-6, is DGGITQSPKYLFRKEGQNVTLSCEQNLNHDAMYWYRQDPGQGLRLIYYSQIVNDFQKGDIAEGYSVSREKKESFPLTVTSAQKNPTAFYLCASSSGDGGNSPLHFGNGTRLTVT.

The chain is built from TRBV7-9 and TRBJ1-4, with D perhaps matching TRBD1 (5 bases). The germline CDR1 and CDR2 sequences are SEHNR and FQNEAQ (reference sequence). The length of the CDR3 is 12 residues. V lost 7 bases to trimming and J lost 8 bases, with 11 bases between them. The CDR3 spells CASTDEGEKLFF. CDR3 coding DNA: TGTGCCAGCACGGATGAGGGGGAAAAACTGTTTTTT.

The chain recombines TRBV28 with TRBJ2-1; 13 bases map to TRBD2. CDR3 length: 16 residues. The V and J ends lost 4 bases and 6 bases, in that order; junction bases with no gene match: 6. Per germline, CDR1 MDHEN and CDR2 SYDVKM. In nucleotides, the CDR3 is TGTGCCAGCAGTTGGCCACTAGCGGGAGGGCCCAATGAGCAGTTCTTC. Amino acid sequence: CASSWPLAGGPNEQFF.

This clone was picked up one time. The chain is built from TRBV7-2 and TRBJ1-2; D gene ambiguous. The CDR3 has 15 amino acids. Trimming took 1 base from V and 5 from J, leaving 14 bases between them. Germline V gene sequence: CDR1 SGHTA, CDR2 FQGNSA. The CDR3: CASSLVGRPVYGYTF. As DNA, the CDR3 is TGTGCCAGCAGCTTAGTTGGCAGACCCGTATATGGCTACACCTTC.

The chain recombines TRBV30 with TRBJ1-3; weak D call: TRBD1 (5 bases). V lost 0 bases, J lost 3 bases, and 21 bases lay in between. The germline V gene encodes CDR1 GTSNPN and CDR2 SVGIG (reference sequence). This CDR3 spans 18 amino acids. CDR3 DNA: TGTGCCTGGAGTGTGAGCCGGGGCAGGGTGAGAGGTGGAAACACCATATATTTT. Protein product: CAWSVSRGRVRGGNTIYF.

The gene calls are TRBV27 and TRBJ1-2; D uncertain. V gave up 8 bases and J gave up 4 bases, with 17 bases separating them. The CDR3 consists of 14 residues. Germline CDR1 is MNHEY and CDR2 is SMNVEV (reference sequence). The CDR3 sequence: CASSAWGGGYGYTF. The CDR3 nucleotides read TGTGCCAGCTCGGCATGGGGTGGTGGCTATGGCTACACCTTC.

J is TRBJ2-2 and V is TRBV18; 8 positions agree with TRBD1. The V segment lost 2 bases and the J segment 1 base; nucleotides outside the gene matches: 3. This CDR3 has 16 amino acids. Germline V gene sequence: CDR1 KGHSH, CDR2 LQKENI. The CDR3 spells CASSPRTGQNTGELFF. Here the CDR3 DNA reads TGTGCCAGCTCACCAAGGACAGGGCAGAACACCGGGGAGCTGTTTTTT.

This chain links TRBV5-6 with TRBJ2-1; D is undetermined. V lost 0 bases and J 0 bases, leaving 10 bases between the germline ends. The germline gives CDR1 SGHDT, CDR2 YYEEEE. The CDR3 loop spans 16 amino acids. The CDR3 nucleotides read TGTGCCAGCAGCTTGGAGGGCTGGAGCTCCTACAATGAGCAGTTCTTC. It specifies CASSLEGWSSYNEQFF.

The chain couples TRBV11-3 to TRBJ1-1; D gene ambiguous. Trimming removed 5 bases from V and 6 bases from J, with 13 bases in between. This CDR3 region has 13 residues. Looked up from germline, CDR1 is SGHNT and CDR2 is YENEEA. The CDR3 protein is CASSRDSVSEAFF. The CDR3 DNA reads TGTGCCAGCAGCCGGGATTCAGTTTCTGAAGCTTTCTTT. Full variable domain (remainder filled in from reference TRBV11-3 and TRBJ1-1): EAGVVQSPRYKIIEKKQPVAFWCNPISGHNTLYWYLQNLGQGPELLIRYENEEAVDDSQLPKDRFSAERLKGVDSTLKIQPAELGDSAVYLCASSRDSVSEAFFGQGTRLTVV.

The chain combines TRBV7-9 with TRBJ1-5; the D is unclear. V was trimmed by 5 bases and J by 2 bases, leaving 10 bases between them. The germline CDR1 and CDR2 sequences are SEHNR and FQNEAQ (reference sequence). This CDR3 has 14 residues. In DNA, the CDR3 is TGTGCCAGCAGCCCGAGGCAGGGCAATCAGCCCCAGCATTTT. Translation gives CASSPRQGNQPQHF.

CDR3: CAWSLAGGYEQYF. CDR3 nucleotide sequence: TGTGCCTGGAGTCTAGCCGGTGGGTACGAGCAGTACTTC. V gene TRBV30 combines with J gene TRBJ2-7; D is perhaps TRBD2 (5 bases). Germline CDR1 reads GTSNPN; CDR2 reads SVGIG (reference sequence). Trimming pared 2 bases from V and 4 bases from J, leaving 12 bases between. The CDR3 has 13 amino acids.

This chain links TRBV5-6 with TRBJ1-1, with D uncertain. Trimming cost V 3 bases and J 1 base, with 16 bases left between them. Germline CDR1 SGHDT, CDR2 YYEEEE. The CDR3 has 16 amino acids. DNA for the CDR3: TGTGCCAGCAGCTCCAGCGAAATTCTGGGGAACACTGAAGCTTTCTTT. This codes for CASSSSEILGNTEAFF. Full variable domain (remainder filled in from reference TRBV5-6 and TRBJ1-1): DAGVTQSPTHLIKTRGQQVTLRCSPKSGHDTVSWYQQALGQGPQFIFQYYEEEERQRGNFPDRFSGHQFPNYSSELNVNALLLGDSALYLCASSSSEILGNTEAFFGQGTRLTVV.

The CDR3 is CASSQENYYEQYF. CDR3 DNA sequence: TGCGCCAGCAGCCAAGAGAACTACTACGAGCAGTACTTC. This chain joins TRBV4-1 and TRBJ2-7; no clear D gene. Germline CDR1 and CDR2: MGHRA and YSYEKL. Trimming removed 0 bases at V and 3 bases at J, with 6 bases between. The length of the CDR3 is 13 residues.

This clone appeared once. V is TRBV25-1 and J is TRBJ1-1; no definite D call. From germline, CDR1 is MGHDK and CDR2 SYGVNS. This CDR3 contains 15 residues. V was shortened by 2 bases and J by 5 bases, with 15 bases between the two germline ends. The CDR3 DNA reads as TGTGCCAGCAGTGAACGGGCCATCCCGAGGACTGAAGCTTTCTTT. Translating it yields CASSERAIPRTEAFF.

This chain connects TRBV12-3 or TRBV12-4 to TRBJ2-7, with TRBD2 as a possible D gene (5 bases). The CDR3 is made up of 13 amino acids. The V gene lost 5 bases and the J gene lost 0 bases, with 8 bases spanning the gap. Here the CDR3 reads CASSASTSYEQYF. DNA of the CDR3: TGTGCCAGCAGTGCTAGCACCTCCTACGAGCAGTACTTC.

V usage is TRBV7-2 and J usage is TRBJ2-7, with D possibly TRBD1 on 5 matching bases. V dropped 1 base and J dropped 0 bases, with 13 bases sitting between them. The germline V gene encodes CDR1 SGHTA and CDR2 FQGNSA. The CDR3 spans 16 residues. The CDR3 loop is CASSLGGGIRSYEQYF. CDR3 DNA: TGTGCCAGCAGCTTAGGGGGCGGCATTCGCTCCTACGAGCAGTACTTC.